A selection of T cell receptor beta chains follows, all from one sample in a study of T cells in Graves' hyperthyroidism and ophthalmopathy. TCRdb recomputed calls from the multiplex PCR reads with MiXCR, one row per CDR3 protein. The sample carries a few hundred thousand distinct CDR3 sequences, 22% recorded once. Sequenced sample: blood. Receptor source: a woman aged 70 to 79 with Graves' ophthalmopathy. Each CDR3 is given with its conserved first and last residue. A D gene is named only where the DNA matches it firmly. Some rows mark clone size as missing; the rest say once, few, many or name a class of expanded clone.

J gene: TRBJ2-1; clone size: .; V gene: TRBV4-1; D gene: TRBD2; CDR3 DNA: TGCGCCAGCAGTCTACTTAGCGGGGCCAATGAGCAGTTCTTC; CDR3 protein: CASSLLSGANEQFF
J gene: TRBJ2-2; clone size: few; V gene: TRBV2; D gene: .; CDR3 DNA: TGTGCCAGCAGTGAATTCGGACAGAACACCGGGGAGCTGTTTTTT; CDR3 protein: CASSEFGQNTGELFF
J gene: TRBJ2-1; clone size: many; V gene: TRBV27; D gene: TRBD2; CDR3 DNA: TGTGCCAGCAGTCGAGCGGGAGGAACACCTGGGAGCTCCTACAATGAGCAGTTCTTC; CDR3 protein: CASSRAGGTPGSSYNEQFF
J gene: TRBJ1-5; clone size: few; V gene: TRBV6-1; D gene: TRBD1; CDR3 DNA: TGTGCCAGCAGTTCGACAGGGATTAACAATCAGCCCCAGCATTTT; CDR3 protein: CASSSTGINNQPQHF
J gene: TRBJ2-7; clone size: .; V gene: TRBV27; D gene: TRBD2; CDR3 DNA: TGTGCCAGCAGTTTATCGGGACTAGCGAGTTACGAGCAGTACTTC; CDR3 protein: CASSLSGLASYEQYF
J gene: TRBJ2-2; clone size: .; V gene: TRBV11-3; D gene: TRBD2; CDR3 DNA: TGTGCCAGCAGCAGCGGGAGGGTGGCCGGGGAGCTGTTTTTT; CDR3 protein: CASSSGRVAGELFF
J gene: TRBJ2-1; clone size: few; V gene: TRBV5-1; D gene: .; CDR3 DNA: TGCGCCAGCAGCCTGGGACGCCCCGTCTACAATGAGCAGTTCTTC; CDR3 protein: CASSLGRPVYNEQFF
J gene: TRBJ2-1; clone size: once; V gene: TRBV6-9; D gene: TRBD2; CDR3 DNA: TGTGCCAGCAGTTACAGACTAGCGGGTAGATCCTACGAGCAGTTCTTC; CDR3 protein: CASSYRLAGRSYEQFF
J gene: TRBJ2-1; clone size: many; V gene: TRBV2; D gene: TRBD2; CDR3 DNA: TGTGCCAGCAGTGGACTAGCGGGAGTGATGGAGCAGTTCTTC; CDR3 protein: CASSGLAGVMEQFF
J gene: TRBJ2-7; clone size: few; V gene: TRBV19; D gene: TRBD1; CDR3 DNA: TGTGCCAGTAGAGGAACCGGGACAGGGGGCGGGGAGCAGTACTTC; CDR3 protein: CASRGTGTGGGEQYF
J gene: TRBJ1-1; clone size: many; V gene: TRBV30; D gene: .; CDR3 DNA: TGTGCCTGGAGTATGACAGTGGGACGCACTGAAGCTTTCTTT; CDR3 protein: CAWSMTVGRTEAFF
J gene: TRBJ1-6; clone size: .; V gene: TRBV30; D gene: .; CDR3 DNA: TGTGCCTGGAGTGTAAGGGAGAATTCACCCCTCCACTTT; CDR3 protein: CAWSVRENSPLHF
J gene: TRBJ2-1; clone size: .; V gene: TRBV6-1; D gene: .; CDR3 DNA: TGTGCCAGCAGTGAACAGATGCTACTCTCCTACAATGAGCAGTTCTTC; CDR3 protein: CASSEQMLLSYNEQFF
J gene: TRBJ2-1; clone size: .; V gene: TRBV6-5; D gene: .; CDR3 DNA: TGTGCCAGCAGTTTCCTAGCCCCCTCCTACAATGAGCAGTTCTTC; CDR3 protein: CASSFLAPSYNEQFF
J gene: TRBJ2-7; clone size: few; V gene: TRBV29-1; D gene: .; CDR3 DNA: TGCAGCGTGGGGAATGACTACGAGCAGTACTTC; CDR3 protein: CSVGNDYEQYF
J gene: TRBJ2-7; clone size: many; V gene: TRBV6-5; D gene: .; CDR3 DNA: TGTGCCAGCAGTTACTCGGGGGCGTCCTACGAGCAGTACTTC; CDR3 protein: CASSYSGASYEQYF
J gene: TRBJ2-5; clone size: .; V gene: TRBV10-3; D gene: .; CDR3 DNA: TGTGCCATCAGTGGTCAAGCAGGGTTCGAGACCCAGTACTTC; CDR3 protein: CAISGQAGFETQYF
J gene: TRBJ2-1; clone size: .; V gene: TRBV27; D gene: .; CDR3 DNA: TGTGCCAGCAGCAAGGACTTATTTGGCTCCTACAATGAGCAGTTCTTC; CDR3 protein: CASSKDLFGSYNEQFF
J gene: TRBJ2-2; clone size: once; V gene: TRBV20-1; D gene: TRBD1; CDR3 DNA: TGCAGTGCTCCGGGACAGGGATCTAGGGCCGGGGAGCTGTTTTTT; CDR3 protein: CSAPGQGSRAGELFF
J gene: TRBJ1-2; clone size: .; V gene: TRBV12-3/TRBV12-4; D gene: TRBD1; CDR3 DNA: TGTGCCAGCAGTCGGGCCGGGACAGGGGGCGGCTACACCTTC; CDR3 protein: CASSRAGTGGGYTF
J gene: TRBJ1-1; clone size: many; V gene: TRBV7-2; D gene: TRBD1; CDR3 DNA: TGTGCCAGCAGCATGACAGGGGGCGTGACTGAAGCTTTCTTT; CDR3 protein: CASSMTGGVTEAFF
J gene: TRBJ2-5; clone size: few; V gene: TRBV15; D gene: TRBD1; CDR3 DNA: TGTGCCACCAGCATGGACAGGGGCGTTTTGGAGACCCAGTACTTC; CDR3 protein: CATSMDRGVLETQYF
J gene: TRBJ1-2; clone size: few; V gene: TRBV9; D gene: .; CDR3 DNA: TGTGCCAGCAGCCAAGGAAGGCTTAACTATGGCTACACCTTC; CDR3 protein: CASSQGRLNYGYTF
J gene: TRBJ1-5; clone size: few; V gene: TRBV12-3/TRBV12-4; D gene: TRBD1; CDR3 DNA: TGTGCCAGCACAAGACAGGGGGCGAGTACTACTCAGCCCCAGCATTTT; CDR3 protein: CASTRQGASTTQPQHF
J gene: TRBJ2-7; clone size: .; V gene: TRBV5-1; D gene: TRBD2; CDR3 DNA: TGCGCCAGCAGGGGTGTAGCGGGAGAGAGAGAGCAGTACTTC; CDR3 protein: CASRGVAGEREQYF
J gene: TRBJ2-3; clone size: .; V gene: TRBV3-1; D gene: .; CDR3 DNA: TGTGCCAGCAGTCACATATCCGGGACTCCTTATAGCACAGATACGCAGTATTTT; CDR3 protein: CASSHISGTPYSTDTQYF